The next 10 T cell receptor beta chains were all read from a single sample in a study of OX40 agonist ivuxolimab in advanced cancers. Produced via immunoSEQ multiplex PCR; TCRdb's table is partial and in-frame only. The repertoire holds 50,000 to 55,000 clones, with approximately 84% as singletons. Specimen: CD4+ or CD8+ T cells sorted from blood, collected in a trial of the OX40 agonist ivuxolimab. The source of these receptors is an adult with an advanced solid tumor such as melanoma, head and neck, liver or kidney cancer.

This chain connects TRBV14 to TRBJ2-3, with 7 bases aligning to TRBD2. V shed 0 bases and J 1 base; nucleotides not matched to a gene: 4. Per germline, CDR1 SGHDN and CDR2 FVKESK. This CDR3 has 16 amino acids. The CDR3 DNA reads as TGTGCCAGCAGCCAAGAGGATGCGGGGGGCACAGATACGCAGTATTTT. Amino acids: CASSQEDAGGTDTQYF.

This sequence joins TRBV2 and TRBJ2-1; no firm D call. The V gene's germline CDR1 is SNHLY and CDR2 FYNNEI. The length of the CDR3 is 11 residues. V gave up 6 bases and J gave up 13 bases, with 13 bases separating them. CDR3 protein: CASRGSLVQFF. The CDR3 nucleotides read TGTGCCAGCAGGGGAAGTCTGGTCCAGTTCTTC.

V usage is TRBV5-1 and J usage is TRBJ2-1; the match to TRBD2 covers 7 bases. The germline gives CDR1 SGHRS, CDR2 YFSETQ. This CDR3 has 17 amino acids. Trimming at V came to 3 bases and at J to 3 bases, leaving 12 bases not matched to a gene. The CDR3 spells CASSYQHAGAIYNEQFF. In DNA form, the CDR3 reads TGCGCCAGCAGCTATCAGCATGCGGGAGCAATCTACAATGAGCAGTTCTTC.

The rearrangement uses TRBV9 and TRBJ1-1, with 7 bases matching TRBD1. This CDR3 contains 17 residues. Per germline, CDR1 SGDLS and CDR2 YYNGEE. Trimming took 0 bases from V and 1 from J; bases not matched to a gene: 9. CDR3 DNA: TGTGCCAGCAGCGTAGGGTCAGGGGGTCTCTCGAACACTGAAGCTTTCTTT. It encodes CASSVGSGGLSNTEAFF. Variable domain in full (rest from reference TRBV9 and TRBJ1-1): DSGVTQTPKHLITATGQRVTLRCSPRSGDLSVYWYQQSLDQGLQFLIQYYNGEERAKGNILERFSAQQFPDLHSELNLSSLELGDSALYFCASSVGSGGLSNTEAFFGQGTRLTVV.

This clone was seen a few times. The rearrangement uses TRBV7-2 and TRBJ2-3, with TRBD2 matching 11 bases. The germline gives CDR1 SGHTA, CDR2 FQGNSA. This CDR3 region has 15 residues. Unmatched junction bases numbered 3, after V lost 5 bases and J lost 2 bases. CDR3 DNA sequence: TGTGCCAGCAGCCGACTAGCGGGGTACACAGATACGCAGTATTTT. Encoded protein: CASSRLAGYTDTQYF.

V usage is TRBV6-1 and J usage is TRBJ1-5, with 7 bases lining up with TRBD1. Germline CDR1 MNHNS, CDR2 SASEGT. J was trimmed by 1 base and V by 6 bases; bases with no gene match: 6. The CDR3 runs 15 residues. Here the CDR3 DNA reads TGTGCCAGCAGCCGGGACAGAGACAGCAATCAGCCCCAGCATTTT. It encodes CASSRDRDSNQPQHF.

This chain joins TRBV10-3 and TRBJ2-3, with TRBD2 identical over 12 bases. This CDR3 has 18 amino acids. The V and J ends lost 3 bases and 4 bases, in that order; junction bases with no gene match: 11. Germline-derived CDR1 and CDR2 are ENHRY and SYGVKD. The CDR3, as DNA: TGTGCCATCAGTGACCGGGCTAGCGGGAGGGCCATCCCAGATACGCAGTATTTT. Its protein product is CAISDRASGRAIPDTQYF.

The genes are TRBV19 and TRBJ1-2; 8 nucleotides align to TRBD1. Unmatched junction bases numbered 4, after V lost 6 bases and J lost 1 base. The CDR3 has 14 residues. CDR1 and CDR2 (germline): LNHDA, SQIVND (reference sequence). The chain's CDR3 is CASRRQGINYGYTF. CDR3 nucleotides: TGTGCCAGTAGGAGACAGGGGATTAACTATGGCTACACCTTC.

This chain links TRBV29-1 with TRBJ2-7; tentatively, D is TRBD2 (6 bases). Germline assignment: CDR1 SQVTM and CDR2 ANQGSEA. Between the trimmed V and J ends, which lost 3 bases and 5 bases, there was a span of 8 bases. The CDR3 spans 11 residues. For the CDR3, the DNA is TGCAGCGTTGAGGGGGGTCACGAGCAGTACTTC. Amino acids: CSVEGGHEQYF.

The rearrangement links TRBV5-1 to TRBJ2-1; D gene ambiguous. V was shortened by 0 bases and J by 1 base, with 8 bases between the two germline ends. This CDR3 comprises 15 residues. Per the germline V gene, CDR1 is SGHRS and CDR2 is YFSETQ. The CDR3 protein is CASSLERVSYNEQFF. The CDR3, as DNA: TGCGCCAGCAGCTTGGAACGGGTGTCCTACAATGAGCAGTTCTTC.